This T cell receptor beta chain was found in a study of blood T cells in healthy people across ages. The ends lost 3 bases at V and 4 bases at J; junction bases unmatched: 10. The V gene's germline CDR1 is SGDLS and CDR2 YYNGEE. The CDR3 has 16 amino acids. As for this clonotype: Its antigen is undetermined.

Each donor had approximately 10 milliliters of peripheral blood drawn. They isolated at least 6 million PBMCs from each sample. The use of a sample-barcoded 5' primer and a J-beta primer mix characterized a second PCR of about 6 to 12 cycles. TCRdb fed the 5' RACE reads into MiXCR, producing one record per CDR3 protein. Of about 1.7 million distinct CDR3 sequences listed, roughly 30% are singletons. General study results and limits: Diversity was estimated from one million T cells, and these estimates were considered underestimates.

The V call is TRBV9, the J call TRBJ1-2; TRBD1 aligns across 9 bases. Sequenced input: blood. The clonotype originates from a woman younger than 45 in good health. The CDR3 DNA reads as TGTGCCAGCAGCGCAACGACAGGGGGAGGCGGCTATGGCTACACCTTC. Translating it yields CASSATTGGGGYGYTF.